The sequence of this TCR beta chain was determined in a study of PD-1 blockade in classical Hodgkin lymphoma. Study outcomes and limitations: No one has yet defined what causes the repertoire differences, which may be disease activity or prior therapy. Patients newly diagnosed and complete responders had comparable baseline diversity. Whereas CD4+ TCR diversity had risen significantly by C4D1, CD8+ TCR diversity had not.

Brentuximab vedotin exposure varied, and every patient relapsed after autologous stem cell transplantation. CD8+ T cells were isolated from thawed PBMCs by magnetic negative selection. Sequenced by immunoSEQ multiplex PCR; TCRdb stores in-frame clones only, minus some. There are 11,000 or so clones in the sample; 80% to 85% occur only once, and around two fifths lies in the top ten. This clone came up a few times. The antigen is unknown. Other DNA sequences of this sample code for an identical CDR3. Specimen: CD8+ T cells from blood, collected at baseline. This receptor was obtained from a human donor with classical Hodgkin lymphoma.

The CDR3 DNA reads as TGTGCCAGCAGCTTAGATCCGTCCTTAACCTACGAGCAGTACTTC. This codes for CASSLDPSLTYEQYF. This chain uses TRBV7-9 with TRBJ2-7; D remains unclear. From germline, CDR1 is SEHNR and CDR2 FQNEAQ (reference sequence). The CDR3 is 15 amino acids. Trimming left V 1 base short and J 2 bases short, with 12 bases between. The full variable domain, rest sourced from reference TRBV7-9 and TRBJ2-7, is DTGVSQNPRHKITKRGQNVTFRCDPISEHNRLYWYRQTLGQGPEFLTYFQNEAQLEKSRLLSDRFSAERPKGSFSTLEIQRTEQGDSAMYLCASSLDPSLTYEQYFGPGTRLTVT.